The 3 T cell receptor beta chains listed next were all sequenced from one sample in a study of cytomegalovirus exposure and HLA in healthy donors. It was with 60 Vbeta and 13 Jbeta primers that the PCR ran. Sequencing used immunoSEQ multiplex PCR; TCRdb keeps in-frame clones, though not all of them. In the table there are about 190,000 clones, roughly 84% of which are singletons. Input material: PBMCs. These receptors were taken from a boy aged 2 to 10 in good health and CMV-seronegative.

The rearrangement uses TRBV9 and TRBJ2-3, with 7 bases matching TRBD2. The CDR3 contains 13 residues. Germline assignment: CDR1 SGDLS and CDR2 YYNGEE. With V trimmed by 8 bases and J by 1 base, 4 bases remained unmatched. The CDR3 here is CASNLAGTDTQYF. In DNA form, the CDR3 reads TGTGCCAGTAATCTAGCGGGCACAGATACGCAGTATTTT.

The chain combines TRBV21-1 with TRBJ1-2; TRBD1 is taken as the D call from the table, unchecked against the DNA. TRBV21-1 corresponds to a pseudogene. The CDR3 consists of 18 residues. For the CDR3, the DNA is TGTGCCAGCAGCAAATCGGGGACAGGAACAACTCTTAACTATGGCTACACCTTC. Translating gives CASSKSGTGTTLNYGYTF.

This clone was seen only once. V is TRBV4-2 and J is TRBJ1-6; possibly TRBD1 for D (6 bases). V dropped 0 bases and J dropped 7 bases, with 10 bases sitting between them. Germline loops: CDR1 LGHNA, CDR2 YNFKEQ. The CDR3 consists of 15 residues. CDR3 nucleotide sequence: TGTGCCAGCAGCCAAGACCCTCAGGGGAATTCACCCCTCCACTTT. This codes for CASSQDPQGNSPLHF.